Listed here is a single T cell receptor beta chain. As yet, its antigen is unknown. The CDR3 has 14 amino acids. The germline CDR1 and CDR2 sequences are SGHRS and YFSETQ. Between the trimmed V and J ends, which lost 0 bases and 3 bases, there was a span of 7 bases. These data are taken from a study of long-term antiretroviral therapy in people with HIV. Study conclusions and caveats: From the mid-2000s to the late 2010s, blood was obtained, possibly while participants received older ART regimens. Clones that had undergone expansion before ART prevailed in the repertoire throughout all time points.

With survey level as its setting, the immunoSEQ assay was v3.0. Profiled with immunoSEQ multiplex PCR; TCRdb holds only in-frame clones, not every one. This table has over 25,000 clones, approximately 83% appearing once. The source was unsorted PBMCs, collected approximately 2.9 years after starting antiretroviral therapy. V usage is TRBV5-1 and J usage is TRBJ2-1; no clear D gene. The receptor comes from a man between 25 and 39 years old with HIV. CDR3 coding DNA: TGCGCCAGCAGCTTGGGTCAGGACTACAATGAGCAGTTCTTC. Translated: CASSLGQDYNEQFF.